This T cell receptor (beta chain) is drawn from a study of blood T cell repertoires in COVID-19. As for the study in general: PBMCs, B-cell-depleted T cells, or T cells were the source of the cDNA or gDNA that made up the material.

TCRdb keeps only in-frame clones here, not all; method: immunoSEQ multiplex PCR. The data show 200,000 to 250,000 clones, with approximately 88% seen just once and around 3.8% held by the top ten. This CDR3 has 13 residues. CDR1 is SQVTM, CDR2 ANQGSEA, per germline. Trimming pared 8 bases from V and 6 bases from J, leaving 17 bases between. What was sequenced was PBMCs or T cells enriched from blood (not recorded which). This sequence joins TRBV29-1 and TRBJ2-1, with D possibly TRBD1 on 5 matching bases. The sequence came from a woman in her twenties or thirties who had been exposed to COVID-19. CDR3 loop: CSPRVGPLNEQFF. The CDR3 DNA reads TGCAGCCCCAGGGTGGGGCCCCTCAATGAGCAGTTCTTC.